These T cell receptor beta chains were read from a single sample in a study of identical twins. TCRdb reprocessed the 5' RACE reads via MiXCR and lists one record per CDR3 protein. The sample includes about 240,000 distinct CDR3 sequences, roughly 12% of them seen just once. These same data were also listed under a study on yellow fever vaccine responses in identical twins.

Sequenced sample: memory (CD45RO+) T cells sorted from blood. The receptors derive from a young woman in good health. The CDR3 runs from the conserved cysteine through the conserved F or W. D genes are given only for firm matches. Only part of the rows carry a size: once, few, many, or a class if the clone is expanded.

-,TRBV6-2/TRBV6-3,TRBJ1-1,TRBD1,TGTGCCAGCAACATCCCGGGACAGGGCATCATGAACACTGAAGCTTTCTTT,CASNIPGQGIMNTEAFF
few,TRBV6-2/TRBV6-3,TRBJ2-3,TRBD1,TGTGCCAGCAGTTTCCGGACAGGGTTGTTTGCAGATACGCAGTATTTT,CASSFRTGLFADTQYF
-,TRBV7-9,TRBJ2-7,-,TGTGCCAGCAGCTTTTGGGAGGAAAGCTCCTACGAGCAGTACTTC,CASSFWEESSYEQYF
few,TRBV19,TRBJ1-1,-,TGTGCCAGTAGTTTGGGCGGTGAAGCTTTCTTT,CASSLGGEAFF
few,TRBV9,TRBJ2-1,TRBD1,TGTGCCAGCAGCAGAGGGACAGGGGGCGTCTACAATGAGCAGTTCTTC,CASSRGTGGVYNEQFF
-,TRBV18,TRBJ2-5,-,TGTGCCAGCTCACCACCGGAGGAAGAGACCCAGTACTTC,CASSPPEEETQYF
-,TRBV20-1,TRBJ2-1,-,TGCAGCATCCCCCATTCCTACAATGAGCAGTTCTTC,CSIPHSYNEQFF
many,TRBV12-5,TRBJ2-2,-,TGTGCTAGTGGCCCCTGGACAGACTCAAACACCGGGGAGCTGTTTTTT,CASGPWTDSNTGELFF
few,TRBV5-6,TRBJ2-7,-,TGTGCCAGCCTCAAGTTAGGGATGACCTACGAGCAGTACTTC,CASLKLGMTYEQYF
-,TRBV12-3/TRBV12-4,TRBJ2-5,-,TGTGCCAGCAGCCTATTCGTCGAGACCCAGTACTTC,CASSLFVETQYF
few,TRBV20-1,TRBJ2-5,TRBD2,TGCAGTGCTAGAATTGAGACCGGGGGGGGAGAGACCCAGTACTTC,CSARIETGGGETQYF
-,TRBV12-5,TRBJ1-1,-,TGTGCTAGTGGTATGGACCCAATGGGAACTGAAGCTTTCTTT,CASGMDPMGTEAFF
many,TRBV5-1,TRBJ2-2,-,TGCGCCAGCAGCTTGAATCGCCAGGGGGGCACCGGGGAGCTGTTTTTT,CASSLNRQGGTGELFF
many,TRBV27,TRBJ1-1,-,TGTGCCAGCAGTTCTTTAGTAGGTGGAACTGAAGCTTTCTTT,CASSSLVGGTEAFF
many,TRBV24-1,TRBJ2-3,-,TGTGCCACCAGTGACCCCCGTAGCGGTTCTAGCACAGATACGCAGTATTTT,CATSDPRSGSSTDTQYF
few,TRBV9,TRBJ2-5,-,TGTGCCAGCAGCGTAGAGGGACTGTTCCGAGAGACCCAGTACTTC,CASSVEGLFRETQYF
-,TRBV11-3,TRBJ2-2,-,TGTGCCAGCAGCGTGGGACCTTCGGGGTTTCTGTTTTTT,CASSVGPSGFLFF
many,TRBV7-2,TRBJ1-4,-,TGTGCCAGCAGCTTGCAAGGCAGGGCGGATGAAAAACTGTTTTTT,CASSLQGRADEKLFF
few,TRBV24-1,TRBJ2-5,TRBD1,TGTGCCACCAGTGAACCGGGACAGGTCGAGACCCAGTACTTC,CATSEPGQVETQYF
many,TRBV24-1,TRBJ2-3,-,TGTGCCACCGGGGACAAGACTAGCACAGATACGCAGTATTTT,CATGDKTSTDTQYF
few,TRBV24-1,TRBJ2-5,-,TGTGCCACCAGTGATTCCGGCGGGAACAAGAGAGAGACCCAGTACTTC,CATSDSGGNKRETQYF
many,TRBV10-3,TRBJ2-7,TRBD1,TGTGCCATCAGCAAACAGGGGGCGGCTGCAGAGCAGTACTTC,CAISKQGAAAEQYF
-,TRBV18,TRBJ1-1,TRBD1,TGTGCCAGCTCACCGCAGACAGGGGAAAACACTGAAGCTTTCTTT,CASSPQTGENTEAFF
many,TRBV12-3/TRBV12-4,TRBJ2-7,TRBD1,TGTGCCACCGCACGGGACAGGCGGGGTGGCGAGCAGTACTTC,CATARDRRGGEQYF
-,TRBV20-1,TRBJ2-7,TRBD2,TGCAGTGCTAGAGCGAGCGGGGGGTGGGGTAGGCACGAGCAGTACTTC,CSARASGGWGRHEQYF
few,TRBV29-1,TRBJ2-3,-,TGCAGCGTCCGGGCTACAGATACGCAGTATTTT,CSVRATDTQYF
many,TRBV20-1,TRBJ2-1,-,TGCAGTGCTAGAGTAGGGTCAACCTCCTACAATGAGCAGTTCTTC,CSARVGSTSYNEQFF
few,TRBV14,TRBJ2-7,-,TGTGCCAGCAGCCCGTTTGGGGCGATCGAGCAGTACTTC,CASSPFGAIEQYF
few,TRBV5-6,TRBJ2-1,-,TGTGCCAGCAGCTTGATAATAGCGAGGAGTAACAATGAGCAGTTCTTC,CASSLIIARSNNEQFF
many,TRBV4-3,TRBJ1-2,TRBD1,TGCGCCAGCAGCCAAGATATAGGACAGGGGCTATTGGGGGGCTACACCTTC,CASSQDIGQGLLGGYTF
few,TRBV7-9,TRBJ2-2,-,TGTGCCAATACTTTGGAGGTTGCCGGGGAGCTGTTTTTT,CANTLEVAGELFF
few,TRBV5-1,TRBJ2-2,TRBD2,TGCGCCAGCAGCATGGGACTAGCGGGGGGGTATTCGCGGAACACCGGGGAGCTGTTTTTT,CASSMGLAGGYSRNTGELFF
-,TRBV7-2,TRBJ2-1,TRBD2,TGTGCCAGCAGACCCGCGGGAAGCGGGAGCTTGGTTGAGCAGTTCTTC,CASRPAGSGSLVEQFF
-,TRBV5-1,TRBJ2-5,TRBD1,TGCGCCAGCAGCACGGGACAGGGGGGGGAGACCCAGTACTTC,CASSTGQGGETQYF